These 26 T cell receptor beta chains came from one sample sequenced in a study of cytomegalovirus exposure and HLA in healthy donors. Amplification used 60 Vbeta primers and 13 Jbeta primers. This table comes from immunoSEQ multiplex PCR, and its TCRdb copy is limited to in-frame clones, with some not included. The sample has under 150,000 clones, approximately 82% seen once. Sequencing was performed on PBMCs. These receptors were obtained from a boy younger than 10 in good health and CMV-seronegative.

Comment on this clone: A read error may produce the germline difference seen at one junction end. The same CDR3 is also encoded by other DNA sequences in this sample. The genes are TRBV11-2 and TRBJ1-5, with 7 bases lining up with TRBD1. CDR3 length equals 15 residues. In germline, CDR1 is SGHAT, CDR2 FQNNGV. The CDR3 loop reads CASSLEGTVSQPQHF. The CDR3 region has the DNA TGTGCCAGCAGCTTAGAAGGGACAGTGAGTCAGCCCCAGCACTTT.

The chain carries TRBV27 and TRBJ1-1, with D uncertain. Germline V gives CDR1 MNHEY, CDR2 SMNVEV (reference sequence). This CDR3 contains 13 residues. Trimming pared 5 bases from V and 2 bases from J, leaving 9 bases between. The CDR3 region is CASSPTVNTEAFF. CDR3 bases: TGTGCCAGCAGTCCGACTGTTAACACTGAAGCTTTCTTT.

This clone occurred a few times. The chain employs TRBV11-3 and TRBJ2-2; 8 nucleotides align to TRBD1. Germline lookup yields CDR1 SGHNT and CDR2 YENEEA. The CDR3 has 14 amino acids. The trim removed 5 bases at V and 5 bases at J, leaving 4 bases unmatched. In nucleotides, the CDR3 is TGTGCCAGCAGCCCCAGGGGGCTGACCGGGGAGCTGTTTTTT. It yields the protein CASSPRGLTGELFF.

The chain has TRBV5-1 and TRBJ1-2; the D gene is possibly TRBD1 (5 bases). The V gene lost 4 bases and the J gene lost 2 bases, with 15 bases spanning the gap. Germline V gene lookup returns CDR1 SGHRS and CDR2 YFSETQ. The CDR3 totals 15 residues. CDR3 region: CASSLTGEKNYGYTF. The DNA for the CDR3 is TGCGCCAGCAGCCTTACAGGCGAGAAGAACTATGGCTACACCTTC.

This chain links TRBV7-9 with TRBJ1-2; 7 positions match TRBD1. The CDR3 consists of 12 residues. Germline values: CDR1 SEHNR, CDR2 FQNEAQ (reference sequence). V shed 5 bases and J 8 bases; nucleotides not matched to a gene: 5. CDR3 nucleotide sequence: TGTGCCAGCAGCGAACAGGGGCCCGGCTACACCTTC. Protein: CASSEQGPGYTF.

J is TRBJ1-5 and V is TRBV7-2; D not resolved. The V end lost 5 bases, the J end lost 1 base, and 18 bases lay between the germline ends. The germline CDR1 and CDR2 sequences are SGHTA and FQGNSA. The CDR3 contains 17 residues. CDR3 in DNA: TGTGCCAGCAGCCGGGAGGGATCGCAGCTAAGCAATCAGCCCCAGCATTTT. This translates into CASSREGSQLSNQPQHF. Full variable domain (outside the CDR3, taken from reference TRBV7-2 and TRBJ1-5): GAGVSQSPSNKVTEKGKDVELRCDPISGHTALYWYRQSLGQGLEFLIYFQGNSAPDKSGLPSDRFSAERTGGSVSTLTIQRTQQEDSAVYLCASSREGSQLSNQPQHFGDGTRLSIL.

The V and J genes are TRBV5-4 and TRBJ1-2; D not certain. The CDR3 is made up of 15 amino acids. In germline, CDR1 is SGHNT, CDR2 YYREEE (reference sequence). V lost 0 bases to trimming and J lost 7 bases, with 16 bases between them. This CDR3 reads CASSLGADIDFGYTF. In nucleotides, the CDR3 is TGTGCCAGCAGCTTGGGGGCTGACATTGATTTTGGCTACACCTTC.

V usage is TRBV9 and J usage is TRBJ1-6, with unresolved D. This CDR3 region has 15 residues. Germline values: CDR1 SGDLS, CDR2 YYNGEE. Trimming removed 2 bases from V and 0 bases from J, with 6 bases in between. CDR3 sequence reads: CASSVTSSYNSPLHF. The CDR3 nucleotides read TGTGCCAGCAGCGTGACTAGCTCCTATAATTCACCCCTCCACTTT.

This chain links TRBV6-5 with TRBJ2-3, with 7 bases that match TRBD2. Germline CDR1 is MNHEY and CDR2 is SVGAGI. The junction had 1 base not matched to a gene; V was cut back by 6 bases and J by 1 base. This CDR3 has 13 residues. The CDR3 sequence: CASRSGGTDTQYF. The CDR3 DNA reads TGTGCCAGCAGAAGCGGGGGCACAGATACGCAGTATTTT.

The V and J genes are TRBV5-5 and TRBJ1-3, with D possibly TRBD1 on 6 matching bases. The V end lost 5 bases, the J end lost 2 bases, and 14 bases lay between the germline ends. The V gene's germline CDR1 is SGHKS and CDR2 YYEKEE (reference sequence). The CDR3 totals 15 residues. The CDR3 DNA reads as TGTGCCAGCAGTTCTCCACAGGGTACTGGAAACACCATATATTTT. Protein product: CASSSPQGTGNTIYF.

This rearrangement joins TRBV2 to TRBJ2-1; TRBD2 matches at 10 bases. Germline V gives CDR1 SNHLY, CDR2 FYNNEI. The ends lost 5 bases at V and 7 bases at J; junction bases unmatched: 11. The CDR3 totals 16 residues. CDR3 in amino acids: CASSSSGRPGSNEQFF. The CDR3 region has the DNA TGTGCCAGCAGTAGTAGCGGGAGGCCGGGTTCTAATGAGCAGTTCTTC. Full variable domain (rest looked up from reference TRBV2 and TRBJ2-1): EPEVTQTPSHQVTQMGQEVILRCVPISNHLYFYWYRQILGQKVEFLVSFYNNEISEKSEIFDDQFSVERPDGSNFTLKIRSTKLEDSAMYFCASSSSGRPGSNEQFFGPGTRLTVL.

The CDR3 region is CAAETQYF. In DNA, the CDR3 is TGTGCCGCGGAGACCCAGTACTTC. The genes are TRBV7-3 and TRBJ2-5, with unresolved D. CDR1 is SGHTA and CDR2 is FQGTGA in the germline V gene. The length of the CDR3 is 8 residues. V lost 11 bases and J lost 5, with 3 bases in between.

J is TRBJ1-2 and V is TRBV2, with TRBD1 matching 8 bases. Germline lookup yields CDR1 SNHLY and CDR2 FYNNEI. The CDR3 contains 14 residues. J gave up 4 bases and V 5 bases, and 6 bases lay outside the gene matches. The CDR3 protein is CASSMDRVSYGYTF. DNA for the CDR3: TGTGCCAGCAGTATGGACAGGGTGTCCTATGGCTACACCTTC.

The chain combines TRBV9 with TRBJ1-1; D ambiguous. The CDR3 spans 15 residues. Trimming cost V 0 bases and J 10 bases, with 19 bases left between them. Per germline, CDR1 SGDLS and CDR2 YYNGEE. The CDR3 protein is CASSVDEAVGVRAFF. Written as DNA, the CDR3 is TGTGCCAGCAGCGTAGATGAAGCGGTAGGAGTGAGAGCTTTCTTT.

The chain carries TRBV7-9 and TRBJ2-5; 9 bases are a match to TRBD1. There are 15 residues in the CDR3. Trimming at V came to 5 bases and at J to 5 bases, leaving 9 bases not matched to a gene. Per the germline V gene, CDR1 is SEHNR and CDR2 is FQNEAQ (reference sequence). CDR3: CASSPIQGAYETQYF. CDR3 DNA: TGTGCCAGCAGCCCAATACAGGGGGCCTATGAGACCCAGTACTTC.

A remark on this clone: The sample holds other DNA sequences that translate to the same CDR3. The rearrangement links TRBV5-6 to TRBJ1-2; D might be TRBD1 (6 bases). Germline assignment: CDR1 SGHDT and CDR2 YYEEEE. Trimming took 0 bases from V and 4 from J, leaving 10 bases between them. The CDR3 has 14 residues. Here the CDR3 DNA reads TGTGCCAGCAGCTTGGCGGGGGGGCCCTATGGCTACACCTTC. It yields the protein CASSLAGGPYGYTF.

The V gene is TRBV9, the J gene TRBJ2-3, with a tentative D call TRBD2 (6 bases). Germline CDR1 SGDLS, CDR2 YYNGEE. This CDR3 is built from 13 residues. V lost 3 bases and J 5 bases, leaving 10 bases between the germline ends. The DNA of the CDR3 is TGTGCCAGCAGCGCCGGGGGTGAAGATACGCAGTATTTT. Translation: CASSAGGEDTQYF.

This clone was recorded only once. The J gene is TRBJ2-1, the V gene TRBV5-1; tentative D call: TRBD1 (5 bases). The CDR3 is 16 amino acids. Trimming removed 0 bases at V and 6 bases at J, with 16 bases between. In germline, CDR1 is SGHRS, CDR2 YFSETQ. CDR3 region: CASSLERSGSGNEQFF. DNA for the CDR3: TGCGCCAGCAGCTTGGAGAGGTCAGGGTCGGGCAATGAGCAGTTCTTC.

This clone has only one observation. One end of the junction does not line up with germline, which may come from a read error. V is TRBV7-9 and J is TRBJ1-4, with D possibly being TRBD1 (6 bases). The CDR3 sequence is 15 residues long. In germline, CDR1 is SEHNR, CDR2 FQNEAQ (reference sequence). In nucleotides, the CDR3 is TGTTCCAGCAGCTTAATATCAGGGGAGAGTGAAAAACTGTTTTTT. Translated, it gives CSSSLISGESEKLFF.

The V gene is TRBV7-8, the J gene TRBJ2-3; 7 nucleotides match TRBD1. Germline V CDR1 and CDR2: SGHVS, FQNEAQ. V lost 4 bases and J lost 2; bases outside the gene matches: 6. The CDR3 spans 15 residues. The chain's CDR3 is CASSSLGQPTDTQYF. DNA of the CDR3: TGTGCCAGCAGCTCCCTGGGACAGCCCACAGATACGCAGTATTTT.

The rearrangement joins TRBV18 to TRBJ2-7; a possible D gene is TRBD2 (7 bases). The CDR3 extends over 15 amino acids. Between the trimmed V and J ends, which lost 1 base and 6 bases, there was a span of 16 bases. Germline V gene data show CDR1 as KGHSH and CDR2 as LQKENI. CDR3 DNA: TGTGCCAGCTCACCACAGGACGGGGGGCTTGTCGAGCAGTACTTC. It is translated as CASSPQDGGLVEQYF.

This clone was seen a single time. The chain is built from TRBV7-9 and TRBJ2-7, with 8 bases that match TRBD2. The CDR3 runs 14 residues. Germline values: CDR1 SEHNR, CDR2 FQNEAQ (reference sequence). The V and J ends lost 4 bases and 4 bases, in that order; junction bases with no gene match: 6. In DNA, the CDR3 is TGTGCCAGCAGCTCCGGGAGGGCCGGTTACGAGCAGTACGTC. Its protein is CASSSGRAGYEQYV.

The V gene is TRBV6-1, the J gene TRBJ2-4; perhaps TRBD2 as D (5 bases). This CDR3 has 20 amino acids. Germline V lookup: CDR1 MNHNS, CDR2 SASEGT. V lost 2 bases, J lost 0 bases, and 23 bases lay in between. The DNA of the CDR3 is TGTGCCAGCAGTGAAAAGATAAGCCTAGCCCCTACCTTAGCCAAAAACATTCAGTACTTC. It encodes CASSEKISLAPTLAKNIQYF.

This rearrangement joins TRBV9 to TRBJ1-2, with 11 nucleotides matching TRBD1. The CDR3 has 15 residues. The trim removed 0 bases at V and 4 bases at J, leaving 2 bases unmatched. Germline-derived CDR1 and CDR2 are SGDLS and YYNGEE. CDR3 loop: CASSVGTGGVYGYTF. CDR3 in DNA: TGTGCCAGCAGCGTAGGGACAGGGGGCGTCTATGGCTACACCTTC.

In this sample, this clone turned up once. This sequence joins TRBV14 and TRBJ2-5, with a weak D call TRBD2 (5 bases). The CDR3 has 17 amino acids. Trimming cost V 0 bases and J 2 bases, with 16 bases left between them. Germline loops: CDR1 SGHDN, CDR2 FVKESK. The CDR3 protein is CASSQDGPLASQETQYF. The DNA of the CDR3 is TGTGCCAGCAGCCAAGATGGGCCATTAGCGTCGCAAGAGACCCAGTACTTC.

The rearrangement links TRBV12-5 to TRBJ2-5, with TRBD2 matching 7 bases. Germline assignment: CDR1 LGHNT and CDR2 FRNRAP. Germline trimming cut 7 bases from V and 2 bases from J; bases unmatched to any gene: 4. This CDR3 is built from 13 residues. The CDR3 here is CASVSGGQETQYF. Here the CDR3 DNA reads TGTGCTAGTGTCTCGGGGGGTCAAGAGACCCAGTACTTC. Drawing the rest from reference TRBV12-5 and TRBJ2-5, the complete variable domain is DARVTQTPRHKVTEMGQEVTMRCQPILGHNTVFWYRQTMMQGLELLAYFRNRAPLDDSGMPKDRFSAEMPDATLATLKIQPSEPRDSAVYFCASVSGGQETQYFGPGTRLLVL.